This T cell receptor (beta chain) was obtained from a study of OX40 agonist ivuxolimab in advanced cancers. On the study more broadly: Three dose-escalation patients had partial responses: one with hepatocellular carcinoma and two with cutaneous melanoma. Study results and limitations: The specificity for antigen of the expanded peripheral T cells was not determined.

TCRdb's table, derived via immunoSEQ multiplex PCR, lists solely in-frame clones and lacks some. This table holds about 71,000 clones, about 93% found once. CDR3 length equals 13 residues. Trimming at V came to 7 bases and at J to 7 bases, leaving 6 bases not matched to a gene. CDR1 and CDR2 (germline): SQVTM, ANQGSEA. To note about this clone: Antigen specificity is unknown.

This TCR was recovered from an adult with an advanced solid tumor such as melanoma, head and neck, liver or kidney cancer. The sequencing used CD4+ or CD8+ T cells sorted from blood, collected in a trial of the OX40 agonist ivuxolimab. The V and J genes are TRBV29-1 and TRBJ1-4, with 10 bases matching TRBD1. The CDR3 reads CSARTGGSEKLFF. The CDR3 DNA sequence: TGCAGCGCCCGGACAGGGGGGAGTGAAAAACTGTTTTTT.